A single sample is the source of the 19 T cell receptor beta chains below, sequenced in a study of blood T cell repertoires in COVID-19 (dated by TCRdb to about 2020). Libraries came from the immunoSEQ multiplex PCR assay. Not all clones reach the TCRdb copy of this immuneACCESS table, which keeps in-frame sequences only. Checked studies attribute under half of the gap to unresolved V genes and leave the rest unexplained. Counted in this sample were about 140,000 clones; over 80% of them appeared once. The ten largest clones take up around 1.6% of the sample. The specimen sequenced was peripheral blood. The origin of the receptors is a human donor in a cohort sampled during active COVID-19.

This chain uses TRBV6-5 with TRBJ1-5; no clear D gene. Trimming shortened V by 8 bases and J by 3 bases, and 8 bases separated the two germline ends. There are 12 residues in the CDR3. CDR1 is MNHEY and CDR2 is SVGAGI in the germline V gene. The CDR3 is CASAGINQPQHF. CDR3 in DNA: TGTGCCAGCGCGGGGATCAATCAGCCCCAGCATTTT.

This clone appeared a single time. The J gene is TRBJ2-5, the V gene TRBV5-5, with 7 positions matching TRBD2. The germline V gene has CDR1 SGHKS and CDR2 YYEKEE (reference sequence). V shed 0 bases and J 5 bases; nucleotides not matched to a gene: 10. The CDR3 is 16 residues long. CDR3 in DNA: TGTGCCAGCAGCTTGGCCAGGTGGGAGGGCTGGGAGACCCAGTACTTC. Translating gives CASSLARWEGWETQYF.

The CDR3 coding sequence is TGTGCCAGCGCTTTAAGTGGAGGGGACTATGGCTACACCTTC. This gives the protein CASALSGGDYGYTF. V usage is TRBV27 and J usage is TRBJ1-2; perhaps TRBD1 as D (5 bases). Trimming pared 8 bases from V and 3 bases from J, leaving 16 bases between. This CDR3 has 14 amino acids. Germline assignment: CDR1 MNHEY and CDR2 SMNVEV (reference sequence).

The J gene is TRBJ2-1, the V gene TRBV7-3, with 8 bases matching TRBD2. The CDR3 is made up of 12 amino acids. Germline trimming cut 2 bases from V and 12 bases from J; bases unmatched to any gene: 3. Germline V gene data show CDR1 as SGHTA and CDR2 as FQGTGA. In nucleotides, the CDR3 is TGTGCCAGCAGCTTACCGGGACTAGGGCAGTTCTTC. This sequence encodes CASSLPGLGQFF.

This clone was seen just once. The chain carries TRBV19 and TRBJ2-5, with a tentative D call TRBD2 (5 bases). Trimming took off 6 bases at V and 10 bases at J, with 15 bases between the two ends. From germline, CDR1 is LNHDA and CDR2 SQIVND (reference sequence). This CDR3 spans 12 amino acids. CDR3 protein: CASSRTGDLQYF. CDR3 nucleotide sequence: TGTGCCAGTAGCAGGACCGGGGATCTCCAGTACTTC.

The chain is built from TRBV6-2 or TRBV6-3 and TRBJ1-4; TRBD1 is a possible D gene (5 bases). CDR3 length: 14 residues. Between the trimmed V and J ends, which lost 4 bases and 8 bases, there was a span of 14 bases. Germline CDR1 and CDR2: MNHEY and SVGEGT. In nucleotides, the CDR3 is TGTGCCAGCAGTTCGGGGGATATCGCCGAAAAACTGTTTTTT. As protein: CASSSGDIAEKLFF.

This chain uses TRBV7-6 with TRBJ2-6; the D gene is possibly TRBD1 (5 bases). With 4 bases removed from V and 0 bases from J, the gap between germline ends came to 13 bases. Per germline, CDR1 SGHVS and CDR2 FNYEAQ. The length of the CDR3 is 17 residues. CDR3 loop: CASSSQVSRSGANVLTF. CDR3 DNA: TGTGCCAGCAGCTCACAGGTTTCACGCTCTGGGGCCAACGTCCTGACTTTC.

The chain employs TRBV2 and TRBJ2-1, with TRBD2 matching 8 bases. V trimming: 0 bases; J trimming: 6 bases; junction bases outside the gene matches: 7. Germline assignment: CDR1 SNHLY and CDR2 FYNNEI. The CDR3 runs 16 residues. This chain's CDR3 is CASSEARLAGINEQFF. CDR3 bases: TGTGCCAGCAGTGAAGCGCGTCTAGCGGGCATCAATGAGCAGTTCTTC.

This chain links TRBV28 with TRBJ2-3; 9 bases map to TRBD2. The CDR3 loop spans 14 amino acids. Germline-derived CDR1 and CDR2 are MDHEN and SYDVKM. Trimming removed 6 bases from V and 3 bases from J; junction bases left unmatched: 4. The CDR3 protein is CASSGSGRTDTQYF. The DNA of the CDR3 is TGTGCCAGCAGCGGTAGCGGGAGAACAGATACGCAGTATTTT.

This rearrangement joins TRBV30 to TRBJ2-3, with 10 bases fitting TRBD2. Germline V lookup: CDR1 GTSNPN, CDR2 SVGIG (reference sequence). Trimming cost V 5 bases and J 5 bases; bases outside gene matches: 4. There are 13 residues in the CDR3. The CDR3 DNA follows: TGTGCCTGGGAGCGGGAGGGCCTAGATACGCAGTATTTT. This translates into CAWEREGLDTQYF.

The J gene is TRBJ2-7, the V gene TRBV7-8, with a tentative D call TRBD2 (7 bases). Germline CDR1 and CDR2: SGHVS and FQNEAQ. The CDR3 contains 15 residues. Trimming removed 1 base at V and 7 bases at J, with 17 bases between. CDR3 amino acids: CASSLVAGAGGEQYF. DNA for the CDR3: TGTGCCAGCAGCTTAGTCGCAGGGGCCGGGGGGGAGCAGTACTTC. The full variable domain, its missing parts supplied by reference TRBV7-8 and TRBJ2-7, is GAGVSQSPRYKVAKRGQDVALRCDPISGHVSLFWYQQALGQGPEFLTYFQNEAQLDKSGLPSDRFFAERPEGSVSTLKIQRTQQEDSAVYLCASSLVAGAGGEQYFGPGTRLTVT.

The chain has TRBV3-1 (or the pseudogene TRBV3-2) and TRBJ2-1; TRBD1 agrees at 7 bases. The CDR3 is 15 amino acids. V lost 0 bases to trimming and J lost 5 bases; unmatched junction nucleotides: 4. CDR1 and CDR2 from the germline V gene are LGHDT and YNNKEL (reference sequence). The CDR3 nucleotides read TGTGCCAGCAGCCAAGAATGGGACAGCAACAATGAGCAGTTCTTC. This codes for CASSQEWDSNNEQFF.

V and J are TRBV21-1 and TRBJ1-1; the DNA was not used to check the table's D call, TRBD1. TRBV21-1 is classified as a pseudogene. This CDR3 has 15 amino acids. The CDR3 nucleotides are TGTGCCAGCAGCCCGTGGGACAGACGGAACACTGAAGCTTTCTTT. It encodes CASSPWDRRNTEAFF.

The rearrangement joins TRBV13 to TRBJ1-2, with D perhaps matching TRBD1 (6 bases). V lost 5 bases and J 5 bases, leaving 15 bases between the germline ends. In germline, CDR1 is PRHDT, CDR2 FYEKMQ (reference sequence). This CDR3 has 14 residues. CDR3 protein: CASSPQGSGYGYTF. CDR3 DNA: TGTGCCAGCAGCCCACAGGGTTCCGGATATGGCTACACCTTC.

The rearrangement uses TRBV28 and TRBJ1-3; a possible D gene is TRBD1 (5 bases). The V gene's germline CDR1 is MDHEN and CDR2 SYDVKM. This CDR3 region has 15 residues. V was trimmed by 6 bases and J by 0 bases, leaving 12 bases between them. CDR3: CASSKGAFSGNTIYF. The CDR3 nucleotides read TGTGCCAGCAGCAAAGGGGCGTTCTCTGGAAACACCATATATTTT.

The gene calls are TRBV10-1 and TRBJ1-1, with D hard to call. Germline V lookup: CDR1 WNHNN, CDR2 SYGVQD (reference sequence). The ends were cut back, 3 bases at V and 1 base at J, with 6 bases in the middle. This CDR3 region has 13 residues. The CDR3 here is CASSDRQNTEAFF. CDR3 bases: TGCGCCAGCAGTGACCGACAGAACACTGAAGCTTTCTTT.

The gene calls are TRBV29-1 and TRBJ2-7, with no clear D. V was trimmed by 4 bases and J by 9 bases, leaving 16 bases between them. The CDR3 is 12 amino acids. CDR1 is SQVTM and CDR2 is ANQGSEA in the germline V gene. For the CDR3, the DNA is TGCAGCGTTGTTGGGCCCAACGCTGGGCAGTACTTC. The encoded protein is CSVVGPNAGQYF.

The V gene is TRBV14, the J gene TRBJ2-1; tentative D call: TRBD1 (6 bases). The V and J ends lost 4 bases and 6 bases respectively, with 13 bases between them. Germline V gene data show CDR1 as SGHDN and CDR2 as FVKESK. The CDR3 runs 14 residues. The CDR3 DNA follows: TGTGCCAGCAGCCGGCAGAAGGGGGTCAATGAGCAGTTCTTC. It specifies CASSRQKGVNEQFF. Looking up the rest from reference TRBV14 and TRBJ2-1 gives the full variable domain: EAGVTQFPSHSVIEKGQTVTLRCDPISGHDNLYWYRRVMGKEIKFLLHFVKESKQDESGMPNNRFLAERTGGTYSTLKVQPAELEDSGVYFCASSRQKGVNEQFFGPGTRLTVL.

This clone was seen more than once but under ten times. J is TRBJ2-1 and V is TRBV5-1; 9 bases are a match to TRBD1. Trimming took 0 bases from V and 4 from J; bases not matched to a gene: 2. Germline lookup yields CDR1 SGHRS and CDR2 YFSETQ. The CDR3 sequence is 15 residues long. The DNA for the CDR3 is TGCGCCAGCAGCTTGGGACAGGGGGTTTACAATGAGCAGTTCTTC. Translated, it gives CASSLGQGVYNEQFF.